The 30 T cell receptor beta chains below all came from one sample that was sequenced in a study of T cell responses to AZD1222 COVID-19 vaccine. Measured with immunoSEQ multiplex PCR; TCRdb has only the in-frame clones, and not every one. The table lists some 96,000 clones, 88% of them singletons, with less than 3% in the top ten. Sequencing used peripheral blood, obtained on day 0 of AZD1222 vaccination. The origin of the receptors is an adult in good health.

The chain carries TRBV28 and TRBJ2-5; D is uncertain. Germline V gene lookup returns CDR1 MDHEN and CDR2 SYDVKM. V shed 4 bases and J shed 5 bases, with 11 bases lying between them. The CDR3 sequence is 13 residues long. CDR3 in amino acids: CASSSPGRETQYF. Here the CDR3 DNA reads TGTGCCAGCAGTTCTCCGGGCCGCGAGACCCAGTACTTC.

This chain joins TRBV11-3 and TRBJ1-2, with a tentative D call TRBD1 (6 bases). Germline lookup yields CDR1 SGHNT and CDR2 YENEEA. This CDR3 region has 13 residues. V lost 7 bases, J lost 0 bases, and 9 bases lay in between. In nucleotides, the CDR3 is TGTGCCAGCACTGGACAGACTAACTATGGCTACACCTTC. As protein: CASTGQTNYGYTF.

The chain is built from TRBV19 and TRBJ1-2; D remains ambiguous. Germline lookup yields CDR1 LNHDA and CDR2 SQIVND (reference sequence). Trimming stripped 3 bases from V and 3 bases from J, with 8 bases between. CDR3 length: 13 amino acids. The CDR3 DNA follows: TGTGCCAGTAGTATTCTGGAGGACTATGGCTACACCTTC. This encodes CASSILEDYGYTF.

The rearrangement joins TRBV27 to TRBJ1-6, with D possibly TRBD1 on 6 matching bases. The ends were cut back, 2 bases at V and 9 bases at J, with 11 bases in the middle. The CDR3 is 14 residues long. Germline loops: CDR1 MNHEY, CDR2 SMNVEV (reference sequence). The CDR3 sequence is CASSLPGARSPLHF. CDR3 nucleotides: TGTGCCAGCAGTTTACCAGGGGCGCGTTCACCCCTCCACTTT.

The chain has TRBV10-1 and TRBJ1-1; perhaps TRBD1 as D (5 bases). V lost 6 bases, J lost 4 bases, and 12 bases lay in between. Germline assignment: CDR1 WNHNN and CDR2 SYGVQD (reference sequence). This CDR3 region has 13 residues. Here the CDR3 reads CASRPGGGTEAFF. The CDR3 nucleotides read TGCGCCAGCAGACCGGGGGGAGGCACTGAAGCTTTCTTT.

CDR3 sequence reads: CASSYKRGGSPSLSHTDTQYF. The CDR3 nucleotides read TGCGCCAGCAGCTATAAGCGGGGGGGATCCCCCTCCCTCAGCCACACAGATACGCAGTATTTT. The chain joins TRBV4-3 to TRBJ2-3; 10 nucleotides align to TRBD2. CDR3 length equals 21 residues. V dropped 5 bases and J dropped 2; count of bases not matched to a gene: 22. CDR1 LGHNA and CDR2 YSLEER come from the germline V gene.

The chain joins TRBV28 to TRBJ1-5, with a possible D match to TRBD1 (6 bases). The CDR3 is 14 residues long. Trimming shortened V by 0 bases and J by 6 bases, and 9 bases separated the two germline ends. CDR1 and CDR2 from the germline V gene are MDHEN and SYDVKM. CDR3 sequence reads: CASSLWDSGQPQHF. CDR3 in DNA: TGTGCCAGCAGTTTATGGGACAGTGGTCAGCCCCAGCATTTT.

This chain uses TRBV11-2 with TRBJ1-4; D not resolved. The CDR3 loop spans 15 amino acids. CDR1 SGHAT and CDR2 FQNNGV come from the germline V gene. Trimming removed 5 bases from V and 3 bases from J, with 13 bases in between. DNA for the CDR3: TGTGCCAGCAGCGGAAGTGGGTTGGCTAATGAAAAACTGTTTTTT. Its translation: CASSGSGLANEKLFF.

V gene TRBV18 combines with J gene TRBJ1-3; D uncertain. This CDR3 comprises 14 residues. CDR1 is KGHSH and CDR2 is LQKENI in the germline V gene. The V and J ends lost 8 bases and 0 bases respectively, with 11 bases between them. The CDR3 protein is CASRGESSGNTIYF. The CDR3 DNA follows: TGTGCCAGCCGCGGGGAGAGCTCTGGAAACACCATATATTTT.

The chain employs TRBV3-1 (or the pseudogene TRBV3-2) and TRBJ2-1, with D possibly being TRBD1 (6 bases). Germline V CDR1 and CDR2: LGHDT, YNNKEL (reference sequence). There are 16 residues in the CDR3. The V end lost 4 bases, the J end lost 6 bases, and 19 bases lay between the germline ends. For the CDR3, the DNA is TGTGCCAGCAGCCCGAGGGCAGGGGCCCTTGTCAATGAGCAGTTCTTC. Residues: CASSPRAGALVNEQFF.

The chain couples TRBV5-6 to TRBJ1-2; D remains ambiguous. Germline CDR1 SGHDT, CDR2 YYEEEE. Trimming removed 2 bases at V and 5 bases at J, with 7 bases between. This CDR3 has 12 residues. CDR3 nucleotide sequence: TGTGCCAGCAGCTTCACTCGATATGGCTACACCTTC. It is translated as CASSFTRYGYTF.

The chain combines TRBV11-3 with TRBJ2-7; 12 bases line up with TRBD1. This CDR3 region has 17 residues. CDR1 is SGHNT and CDR2 is YENEEA in the germline V gene. V gave up 0 bases and J gave up 3 bases; unmatched junction bases: 6. Here the CDR3 reads CASSLDKGQGASYEQYF. The CDR3 DNA sequence: TGTGCCAGCAGCTTAGACAAGGGACAGGGGGCCAGCTACGAGCAGTACTTC.

The chain recombines TRBV9 with TRBJ2-7; D is perhaps TRBD2 (5 bases). This CDR3 has 16 residues. The ends were cut back, 4 bases at V and 0 bases at J, with 17 bases in the middle. The germline gives CDR1 SGDLS, CDR2 YYNGEE. This chain's CDR3 is CASSSTPHGSSYEQYF. The DNA of the CDR3 is TGTGCCAGCAGCTCAACTCCGCATGGGAGCTCCTACGAGCAGTACTTC.

The chain recombines TRBV4-1 with TRBJ1-5, with D perhaps TRBD1 (5 bases). Trimming stripped 1 base from V and 7 bases from J, with 11 bases between. The CDR3 is 14 residues long. Per germline, CDR1 MGHRA and CDR2 YSYEKL. CDR3: CASSQVVGDQPQHF. Written as DNA, the CDR3 is TGCGCCAGCAGCCAAGTTGTAGGGGACCAGCCCCAGCATTTT.

This clone showed up just once. The CDR3, as DNA: TGTGCCAGCAGCTTCGGGGGAGGAGAGACCCAGTACTTC. Residues: CASSFGGGETQYF. The chain has TRBV5-5 and TRBJ2-5; TRBD2 might be the D (6 bases). Per germline, CDR1 SGHKS and CDR2 YYEKEE (reference sequence). V lost 2 bases to trimming and J lost 4 bases, with 9 bases between them. The CDR3 totals 13 residues.

The chain links TRBV19 to TRBJ1-1; 7 nucleotides line up with TRBD1. Germline CDR1 LNHDA, CDR2 SQIVND (reference sequence). This CDR3 has 14 residues. V gave up 7 bases and J gave up 0 bases; unmatched junction bases: 5. The CDR3 nucleotides read TGTGCCAGTATCGGGACAGCGTTGAACACTGAAGCTTTCTTT. Protein sequence: CASIGTALNTEAFF.

Written as DNA, the CDR3 is TGTGCCAGCAGCCCCGACAGGGCGACCACTGAAGCTTTCTTT. Translating it yields CASSPDRATTEAFF. The chain joins TRBV3-1 (or the pseudogene TRBV3-2) to TRBJ1-1; 7 bases map to TRBD1. V lost 4 bases to trimming and J lost 4 bases; unmatched junction nucleotides: 6. The CDR3 sequence is 14 residues long. Germline loops: CDR1 LGHDT, CDR2 YNNKEL (reference sequence).

This clone was found once. The chain links TRBV6-5 to TRBJ1-2; D unresolved. The germline V gene encodes CDR1 MNHEY and CDR2 SVGAGI. This CDR3 has 13 amino acids. V lost 6 bases and J 6 bases, leaving 14 bases between the germline ends. The chain's CDR3 is CASSRDKLDGYTF. CDR3 DNA sequence: TGTGCCAGCAGCAGAGACAAGCTAGATGGCTACACCTTC.

The gene calls are TRBV9 and TRBJ2-5; no definite D call. Trimming removed 0 bases at V and 4 bases at J, with 10 bases between. Germline V gives CDR1 SGDLS, CDR2 YYNGEE. CDR3 length: 14 amino acids. The CDR3 DNA sequence: TGTGCCAGCAGCGTAGACCACAACTCAGAGACCCAGTACTTC. It codes for CASSVDHNSETQYF.

This clone has a single count. V gene TRBV5-1 combines with J gene TRBJ1-4; TRBD1 aligns across 7 bases. This CDR3 is built from 16 residues. Trimming removed 0 bases from V and 7 bases from J; junction bases left unmatched: 9. Per the germline V gene, CDR1 is SGHRS and CDR2 is YFSETQ. Here the CDR3 DNA reads TGCGCCAGCAGCTTGGCCCTCAGGGGGGGCGGTGAAAAACTGTTTTTT. Amino acid sequence: CASSLALRGGGEKLFF.

V is TRBV30 and J is TRBJ1-1; weak D call: TRBD1 (5 bases). V lost 0 bases, J lost 3 bases, and 11 bases lay in between. From germline, CDR1 is GTSNPN and CDR2 SVGIG (reference sequence). This CDR3 region has 14 residues. CDR3 nucleotide sequence: TGTGCCTGGAGTGTACGGGGGAGGGACACTGAAGCTTTCTTT. It codes for CAWSVRGRDTEAFF.

This clone was observed a single time. The chain has TRBV5-1 and TRBJ2-4, with D possibly TRBD2 on 7 matching bases. V dropped 3 bases and J dropped 0 bases, with 16 bases sitting between them. The CDR3 sequence is 17 residues long. CDR1 and CDR2 (germline): SGHRS, YFSETQ. CDR3 sequence (DNA): TGCGCCAGCAGCTCCCCCGTGGGGGGGCTAGCCAAAAACATTCAGTACTTC. This sequence encodes CASSSPVGGLAKNIQYF.

The chain links TRBV28 to TRBJ1-2, with D possibly TRBD1 on 6 matching bases. The CDR3 totals 14 residues. Germline V CDR1 and CDR2: MDHEN, SYDVKM. Deletions cut 7 bases from V and 2 bases from J, with 14 bases between. The CDR3, as DNA: TGTGCCAGCAACCTTGCCGGGACAAACTATGGCTACACCTTC. It encodes CASNLAGTNYGYTF.

This clone was observed a handful of times. Here the CDR3 reads CASSLRGYNQPQHF. The CDR3, as DNA: TGTGCCAGCAGCCTTCGGGGGTACAATCAGCCCCAGCATTTT. V is TRBV2 and J is TRBJ1-5, with a weak D call TRBD1 (5 bases). The CDR3 has 14 amino acids. Germline CDR1 is SNHLY and CDR2 is FYNNEI. V lost 6 bases and J 3 bases, leaving 12 bases between the germline ends.

The chain has TRBV27 and TRBJ2-7, with a weak D call TRBD1 (6 bases). This CDR3 is 15 amino acids long. Between the trimmed V and J ends, which lost 5 bases and 3 bases, there was a span of 17 bases. In germline, CDR1 is MNHEY, CDR2 SMNVEV (reference sequence). CDR3 coding DNA: TGTGCCAGCAGTCCTCACGCAGGGGTCGACTACGAGCAGTACTTC. Protein product: CASSPHAGVDYEQYF.

This clone was counted once. The V gene is TRBV5-1, the J gene TRBJ1-2, with TRBD1 matching 7 bases. CDR1 is SGHRS and CDR2 is YFSETQ in the germline V gene. V lost 4 bases and J lost 7; bases outside the gene matches: 16. The length of the CDR3 is 16 residues. The CDR3 DNA reads TGCGCCAGCAGCCCGGCAGGGACAGCCTTCAAGTCTGGCTACACCTTC. This gives the protein CASSPAGTAFKSGYTF.

The chain recombines TRBV5-1 with TRBJ2-7; 13 positions agree with TRBD2. Germline V CDR1 and CDR2: SGHRS, YFSETQ. V dropped 4 bases and J dropped 3; count of bases not matched to a gene: 4. The length of the CDR3 is 15 residues. CDR3 loop: CASSGTSGDYYEQYF. The CDR3 nucleotides are TGCGCCAGCAGCGGGACTAGCGGGGACTACTACGAGCAGTACTTC.

The chain couples TRBV11-2 to TRBJ2-2; no definite D call. The V gene's germline CDR1 is SGHAT and CDR2 FQNNGV. This CDR3 contains 16 residues. V lost 0 bases and J 6 bases, leaving 14 bases between the germline ends. This CDR3 is CASSLDSALTSGELFF. The CDR3 DNA is TGTGCCAGCAGCTTAGACTCAGCCCTAACCTCCGGGGAGCTGTTTTTT.

This clone is a singleton in its sample. The chain employs TRBV3-1 (or the pseudogene TRBV3-2) and TRBJ1-4; D is ambiguous. V was clipped by 1 base and J by 14 bases, with 14 bases between them. Germline CDR1 LGHDT, CDR2 YNNKEL (reference sequence). The CDR3 runs 13 residues. As DNA, the CDR3 is TGTGCCAGCAGCCAAGCGGGCGGCGCCAGCCTGTTTTTT. As protein: CASSQAGGASLFF.

The chain has TRBV7-2 and TRBJ2-1, with 9 bases fitting TRBD2. The trim removed 1 base at V and 2 bases at J, leaving 12 bases unmatched. Germline lookup yields CDR1 SGHTA and CDR2 FQGNSA. This CDR3 comprises 19 residues. CDR3 nucleotides: TGTGCCAGCAGCTTAGACCCCCCCCAACTAGCGGGTCCCTACAATGAGCAGTTCTTC. Translating gives CASSLDPPQLAGPYNEQFF.